This TCR beta chain was identified in a study of human T cells and chemical hapten exposure. On the study more broadly: DPC at 2% was the sensitizing agent, placed on around 2 cm by around 2 cm of upper inner arm skin.

This CDR3 has 14 residues. Germline V gene sequence: CDR1 DFQATT, CDR2 SNEGSKA (reference sequence). V lost 2 bases and J 8 bases, leaving 16 bases between the germline ends. Of note for this clonotype: Its specificity is unknown.

In the original workflow: TCR counts had a median of around 94,000 per sample and spanned roughly 20,000 to 690,600. MiXCR, run by TCRdb on the RACE reads, gives a single entry per CDR3 protein. The V and J calls shown here were made by TCRdb, not taken from the authors' results. The sample lists about 120,000 distinct CDR3 sequences; around 15% were seen once. The time point denotes: patch test 1, 2 weeks after DPC sensitization. Treatment described: therapeutic diphenylcyclopropenone sensitization with weekly scalp DPC. Study outcomes and limitations: The study found that DPC sensitization did not change TCRs above 1 in 1000 frequency.

The sample here was whole blood, taken in connection with sensitization to the hapten diphenylcyclopropenone (DPC). The clonotype was recovered from a man between 18 and 29 years old with alopecia areata. Some clones in this sample may be carry-over from other donors' samples. This rearrangement joins TRBV20-1 to TRBJ1-5, with a possible D match to TRBD1 (5 bases). This chain's CDR3 is CSARTGGTMKPQHF. CDR3 in DNA: TGCAGTGCTAGAACGGGGGGGACGATGAAGCCCCAGCATTTT.